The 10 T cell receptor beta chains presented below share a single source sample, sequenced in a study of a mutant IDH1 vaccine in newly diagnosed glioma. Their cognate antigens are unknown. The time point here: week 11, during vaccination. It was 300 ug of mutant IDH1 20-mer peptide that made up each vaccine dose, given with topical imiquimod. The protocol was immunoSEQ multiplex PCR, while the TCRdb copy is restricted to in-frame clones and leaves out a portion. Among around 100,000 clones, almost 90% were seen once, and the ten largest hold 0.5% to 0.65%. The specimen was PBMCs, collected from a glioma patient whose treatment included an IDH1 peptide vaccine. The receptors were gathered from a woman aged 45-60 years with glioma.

CDR3 amino acids: CASSVGGGGTDTQYF. In DNA form, the CDR3 reads TGTGCCAGCAGCGTAGGAGGGGGAGGCACAGATACGCAGTATTTT. The chain has TRBV9 and TRBJ2-3, with D possibly matching TRBD1 (6 bases). V gave up 0 bases and J gave up 1 base, with 9 bases separating them. Germline V gene data show CDR1 as SGDLS and CDR2 as YYNGEE. There are 15 residues in the CDR3.

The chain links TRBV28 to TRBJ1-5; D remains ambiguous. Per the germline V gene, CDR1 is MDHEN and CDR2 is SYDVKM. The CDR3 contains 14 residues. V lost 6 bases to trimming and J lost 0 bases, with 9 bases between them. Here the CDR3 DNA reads TGTGCCAGCAGAAGCAGATATAGCAATCAGCCCCAGCATTTT. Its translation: CASRSRYSNQPQHF.

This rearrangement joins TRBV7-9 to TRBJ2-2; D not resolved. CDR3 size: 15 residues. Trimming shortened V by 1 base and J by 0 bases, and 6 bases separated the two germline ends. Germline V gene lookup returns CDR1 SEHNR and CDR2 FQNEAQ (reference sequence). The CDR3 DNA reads TGTGCCAGCAGCTTAGTCCCGGCGAACACCGGGGAGCTGTTTTTT. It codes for CASSLVPANTGELFF.

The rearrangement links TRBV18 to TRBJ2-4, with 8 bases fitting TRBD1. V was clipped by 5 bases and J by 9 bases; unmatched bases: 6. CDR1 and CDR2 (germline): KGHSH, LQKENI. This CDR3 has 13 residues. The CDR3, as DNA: TGTGCCAGCTCAGCAGACAGGGGTCGCATTCAGTACTTC. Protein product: CASSADRGRIQYF.

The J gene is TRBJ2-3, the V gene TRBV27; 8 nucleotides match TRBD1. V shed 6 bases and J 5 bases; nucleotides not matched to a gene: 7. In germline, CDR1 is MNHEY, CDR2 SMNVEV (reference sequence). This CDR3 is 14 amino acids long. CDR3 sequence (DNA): TGTGCCAGCAGCTTCGACAGGGGAGGAGATACGCAGTATTTT. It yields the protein CASSFDRGGDTQYF.

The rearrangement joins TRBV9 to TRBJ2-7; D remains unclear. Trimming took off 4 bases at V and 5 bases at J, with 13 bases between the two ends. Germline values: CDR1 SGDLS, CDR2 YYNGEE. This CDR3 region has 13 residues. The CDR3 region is CASSPFDWNEQYF. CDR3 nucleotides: TGTGCCAGCAGCCCCTTCGACTGGAACGAGCAGTACTTC.

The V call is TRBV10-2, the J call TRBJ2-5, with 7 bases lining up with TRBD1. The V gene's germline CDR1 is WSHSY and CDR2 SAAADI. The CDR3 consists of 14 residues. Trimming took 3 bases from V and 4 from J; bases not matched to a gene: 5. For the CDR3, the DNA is TGCGCCAGCAGTGACCCGGACAGGCGAGAGACCCAGTACTTC. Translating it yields CASSDPDRRETQYF.

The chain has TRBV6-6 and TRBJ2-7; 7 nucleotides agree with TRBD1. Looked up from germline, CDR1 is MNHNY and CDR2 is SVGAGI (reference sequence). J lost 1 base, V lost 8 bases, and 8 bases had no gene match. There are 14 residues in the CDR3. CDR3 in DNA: TGTGCCAGCGGCCAGGACAGGCTTTCCTACGAGCAGTACTTC. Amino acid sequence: CASGQDRLSYEQYF.

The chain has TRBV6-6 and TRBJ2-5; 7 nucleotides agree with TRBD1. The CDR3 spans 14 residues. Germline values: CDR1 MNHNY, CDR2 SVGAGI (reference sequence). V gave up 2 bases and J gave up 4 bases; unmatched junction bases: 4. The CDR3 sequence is CASSYRAGGETQYF. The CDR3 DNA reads TGTGCCAGCAGTTACCGGGCAGGGGGAGAGACCCAGTACTTC.

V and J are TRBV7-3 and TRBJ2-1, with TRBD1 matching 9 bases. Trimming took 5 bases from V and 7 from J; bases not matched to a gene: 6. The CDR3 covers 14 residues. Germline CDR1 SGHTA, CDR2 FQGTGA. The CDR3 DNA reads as TGTGCCAGCAGCGCGGGACAGGGATGGAATGAGCAGTTCTTC. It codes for CASSAGQGWNEQFF.